One and the same sample provided the 30 T cell receptor beta chains below, sequenced in a study of T cells in Graves' hyperthyroidism and ophthalmopathy. TCR beta CDR3 regions were amplified from RNA. The TCR CDR3 first-round RT-PCR relied on the HTBI primer set. TCRdb re-called the multiplex PCR reads with MiXCR, one entry per CDR3 protein. This repertoire shows around 300,000 distinct CDR3 sequences, about 13% found once; its top ten account for less than 8%. Material: blood. Source of these receptors: a woman aged 40 to 50 with Graves' hyperthyroidism.

About this clonotype itself: One base away lies a much larger clone, so this may be a sequencing read error. CDR3 sequence (DNA): TGTGCCAGCACCCAGGGGGCTAATGAAAAACTGGTTTTT. Amino acids: CASTQGANEKLVF. The chain couples TRBV28 to TRBJ1-4; 8 bases line up with TRBD1. This CDR3 has 13 residues. Germline lookup yields CDR1 MDHEN and CDR2 SYDVKM.

This rearrangement joins TRBV9 to TRBJ2-3; 13 nucleotides match TRBD2. Per germline, CDR1 SGDLS and CDR2 YYNGEE. The CDR3 sequence is 16 residues long. The junction had 5 bases not matched to a gene; V was cut back by 3 bases and J by 4 bases. The CDR3 DNA reads TGTGCCAGCAGCGCACCAACTAGCGGGAGGGCAGATACGCAGTATTTT. This encodes CASSAPTSGRADTQYF.

V gene TRBV10-3 combines with J gene TRBJ2-1, with 12 bases identical to TRBD2. Germline CDR1 is ENHRY and CDR2 is SYGVKD. This CDR3 region has 15 residues. Trimming at V came to 6 bases and at J to 5 bases, leaving 5 bases not matched to a gene. The CDR3 bases are TGTGCCATCAGCACCGGACTAGCGGGGAACAATGAGCAGTTCTTC. Encoded protein: CAISTGLAGNNEQFF.

This sequence joins TRBV5-1 and TRBJ2-6; a possible D gene is TRBD1 (5 bases). V was clipped by 4 bases and J by 4 bases, with 27 bases between them. Germline V gives CDR1 SGHRS, CDR2 YFSETQ. There are 20 residues in the CDR3. The CDR3 protein is CASSPGSQGWAALGANVLTF. In DNA, the CDR3 is TGCGCCAGCAGCCCCGGATCCCAGGGATGGGCGGCCTTAGGGGCCAACGTCCTGACTTTC.

This clonotype was detected only a few times. The chain combines TRBV6-1 with TRBJ2-5; 9 bases are shared with TRBD1. Germline CDR1 and CDR2: MNHNS and SASEGT. The CDR3 has 15 amino acids. V was clipped by 5 bases and J by 5 bases; unmatched bases: 9. The CDR3 reads CASSLQGAGWETQYF. The DNA of the CDR3 is TGTGCCAGCAGTTTACAGGGGGCGGGGTGGGAGACCCAGTACTTC.

This clonotype was observed many times. The V and J genes are TRBV27 and TRBJ2-1; D assignment may be TRBD1 or TRBD2 (5 bases each). Trimming pared 3 bases from V and 4 bases from J, leaving 16 bases between. The CDR3 runs to 16 residues. Germline lookup yields CDR1 MNHEY and CDR2 SMNVEV (reference sequence). CDR3 amino acids: CASSLGYGTAYNEQFF. In DNA form, the CDR3 reads TGTGCCAGCAGTTTGGGTTATGGGACCGCTTACAATGAGCAGTTCTTC.

This clonotype showed up just a few times. The chain employs TRBV6-4 and TRBJ1-1, with a tentative D call TRBD1 (6 bases). Germline CDR1 is MRHNA and CDR2 is SNTAGT. This CDR3 contains 18 residues. V was pared by 6 bases and J by 1 base, with 24 bases between. The CDR3 protein is CASSSLWGGPAGNTEAFF. The CDR3 nucleotides read TGTGCCAGCAGCTCCCTTTGGGGGGGGCCTGCGGGGAACACTGAAGCTTTCTTT.

The chain recombines TRBV20-1 with TRBJ2-1; 8 bases fit TRBD2. J was trimmed by 6 bases and V by 3 bases; bases with no gene match: 10. Germline assignment: CDR1 DFQATT and CDR2 SNEGSKA (reference sequence). The length of the CDR3 is 15 residues. CDR3 in DNA: TGCAGTGCTAGCCGCAGCGGGAGTTTGGGCAATGAGCAGTTCTTC. It is translated as CSASRSGSLGNEQFF.

This clonotype was seen at least ten times. This CDR3 is CASRKAGGRETQYF. The CDR3 nucleotides read TGTGCCAGCAGAAAGGCCGGAGGTCGAGAGACCCAGTACTTC. V is TRBV13 and J is TRBJ2-5; possibly TRBD2 for D (5 bases). Trimming left V 6 bases short and J 4 bases short, with 15 bases between. CDR1 and CDR2 (germline): PRHDT, FYEKMQ (reference sequence). The CDR3 covers 14 residues.

The table lists this clonotype with many counts. This sequence joins TRBV5-6 and TRBJ2-5; no firm D call. The CDR3 is 15 residues long. Between the trimmed V and J ends, which lost 1 base and 2 bases, there was a span of 12 bases. Germline V gene data show CDR1 as SGHDT and CDR2 as YYEEEE. CDR3 region: CASSLFRVRQETQYF. The CDR3 nucleotides read TGTGCCAGCAGCTTGTTCCGGGTGCGGCAAGAGACCCAGTACTTC.

This clonotype showed up many times. The chain uses TRBV20-1 and TRBJ1-5; D gene ambiguous. Germline V CDR1 and CDR2: DFQATT, SNEGSKA (reference sequence). CDR3 length equals 14 residues. Trimming shortened V by 8 bases and J by 2 bases, and 16 bases separated the two germline ends. The CDR3 reads CSTSGEAGNQPQHF. The CDR3 DNA sequence: TGCAGTACCTCCGGGGAGGCGGGCAATCAGCCCCAGCATTTT.

This clonotype was recorded at least ten times. The chain has TRBV5-6 and TRBJ1-5; D unclear. Germline lookup yields CDR1 SGHDT and CDR2 YYEEEE. The CDR3 is made up of 12 amino acids. Between the trimmed V and J ends, which lost 5 bases and 4 bases, there was a span of 7 bases. The CDR3 protein is CASSRENQPQHF. The CDR3 region has the DNA TGTGCCAGCAGTCGGGAGAATCAGCCCCAGCATTTT.

This clonotype was counted many times. The chain couples TRBV5-1 to TRBJ2-1; no clear D. This CDR3 region has 13 residues. Between the trimmed V and J ends, which lost 3 bases and 5 bases, there was a span of 9 bases. Germline V gene sequence: CDR1 SGHRS, CDR2 YFSETQ. CDR3 coding DNA: TGCGCCAGCAGCTCGAAGTCTGACAATGAGCAGTTCTTC. Its translation is CASSSKSDNEQFF.

A note on this clonotype: This clone may be a read error of a much larger clone one base away. V gene TRBV13 combines with J gene TRBJ2-1; 9 bases are shared with TRBD2. This CDR3 is built from 16 residues. CDR1 is PRHDT, CDR2 FYEKMQ, per germline (reference sequence). CDR3 in DNA: TGTGCCAGAAGCTTAGAGGCGGGAGGGCCCTACAATGAGCAGTTCTTC. This codes for CARSLEAGGPYNEQFF.

The table lists this clonotype with many counts. The rearrangement links TRBV13 to TRBJ2-5; either TRBD1 or TRBD2 may supply D (5 bases each). Germline V lookup: CDR1 PRHDT, CDR2 FYEKMQ (reference sequence). There are 16 residues in the CDR3. The ends were cut back, 3 bases at V and 5 bases at J, with 19 bases in the middle. As DNA, the CDR3 is TGTGCCAGCAGCTTTGAAACCGGGACGGGCAGTGAGACCCAGTACTTC. As protein: CASSFETGTGSETQYF.

This clonotype has a count of ten or more. The rearrangement uses TRBV20-1 and TRBJ2-7, with 7 nucleotides matching TRBD2. With 0 bases clipped from V and 3 bases from J, the junction kept 5 bases outside the gene matches. The germline V gene encodes CDR1 DFQATT and CDR2 SNEGSKA (reference sequence). The CDR3 loop spans 14 amino acids. The CDR3 is CSARDHGGSYEQYF. CDR3 bases: TGCAGTGCTAGAGATCATGGCGGGAGCTACGAGCAGTACTTC.

This clonotype was picked up many times. The gene calls are TRBV28 and TRBJ2-1; 8 bases match TRBD2. Germline CDR1 MDHEN, CDR2 SYDVKM. V was clipped by 6 bases and J by 1 base; unmatched bases: 8. The CDR3 contains 16 residues. The CDR3 nucleotides are TGTGCCAGCAGGAAGAGCGGGAGAACATCCTACAATGAGCAGTTCTTC. Amino acids: CASRKSGRTSYNEQFF.

Comment on this clonotype: Possible read error: a much larger clone is one base away. V usage is TRBV10-3 and J usage is TRBJ2-7; D may be TRBD1 (5 bases). Germline loops: CDR1 ENHRY, CDR2 SYGVKD. CDR3 size: 13 residues. The CDR3 DNA reads as TGTGCCATCAGTGACGACAGCAGGAGCGAGCAGTGCTTC. Residues: CAISDDSRSEQCF.

The V and J genes are TRBV5-8 and TRBJ1-6, with 7 bases fitting TRBD1. Germline V gene data show CDR1 as SGHTS and CDR2 as YDEGEE. After removal of 1 base from V and 4 bases from J, the junction contained 5 bases not matched to a gene. The CDR3 consists of 16 residues. CDR3 loop: CASSLPRQGYNSPLHF. CDR3 nucleotides: TGTGCCAGCAGCTTGCCCCGACAGGGATATAATTCACCCCTCCACTTT. Full variable domain (outside the CDR3, taken from reference TRBV5-8 and TRBJ1-6): EAGVTQSPTHLIKTRGQQATLRCSPISGHTSVYWYQQALGLGLQFLLWYDEGEERNRGNFPPRFSGRQFPNYSSELNVNALELEDSALYLCASSLPRQGYNSPLHFGNGTRLTVT.

As regards this clonotype: A much larger clone is a single base away; this may be a read error. V is TRBV30 and J is TRBJ2-5, with no clear D. This CDR3 contains 12 residues. The germline gives CDR1 GTSNPN, CDR2 SVGIG (reference sequence). CDR3 coding DNA: TGTACCTGGAGTGAGCAGCAAGAGACCCAGTACTTC. This encodes CTWSEQQETQYF.

This clonotype was recorded a few times. This chain joins TRBV7-2 and TRBJ2-7, with D perhaps matching TRBD2 (6 bases). Trimming pared 1 base from V and 4 bases from J, leaving 17 bases between. The CDR3 is made up of 16 amino acids. Germline CDR1 reads SGHTA; CDR2 reads FQGNSA. CDR3 region: CASSLVRLAFFYEQYF. Here the CDR3 DNA reads TGTGCCAGCAGCTTAGTTCGCCTAGCGTTTTTTTACGAGCAGTACTTC.

This clonotype was observed a handful of times. The chain recombines TRBV7-8 with TRBJ2-5, with no clear D. Trimming shortened V by 7 bases and J by 5 bases, and 14 bases separated the two germline ends. The CDR3 is 13 amino acids. The germline CDR1 and CDR2 sequences are SGHVS and FQNEAQ. CDR3 DNA sequence: TGTGCCAGCACCACAGCCCTAGTGGAGACCCAGTACTTC. Its protein is CASTTALVETQYF.

This clonotype was counted ten times or more. This chain uses TRBV6-1 with TRBJ2-2; TRBD2 matches 9 bases. This CDR3 contains 14 residues. J gave up 4 bases and V 7 bases, and 4 bases lay outside the gene matches. Germline V lookup: CDR1 MNHNS, CDR2 SASEGT. The chain's CDR3 is CASKAGGATGELFF. As DNA, the CDR3 is TGTGCCAGCAAAGCGGGAGGTGCCACCGGGGAGCTGTTTTTT.

Many counts were recorded for this clonotype. The rearrangement joins TRBV2 to TRBJ2-5; 10 nucleotides line up with TRBD2. The ends lost 5 bases at V and 4 bases at J; junction bases unmatched: 7. This CDR3 has 15 residues. Germline CDR1 is SNHLY and CDR2 is FYNNEI. CDR3 sequence: CASSPLAGVRETQYF. The CDR3 DNA sequence: TGTGCCAGCAGTCCCCTAGCGGGAGTTCGAGAGACCCAGTACTTC. Combining the CDR3 with reference TRBV2 and TRBJ2-5 gives the whole variable domain EPEVTQTPSHQVTQMGQEVILRCVPISNHLYFYWYRQILGQKVEFLVSFYNNEISEKSEIFDDQFSVERPDGSNFTLKIRSTKLEDSAMYFCASSPLAGVRETQYFGPGTRLLVL.

This clonotype is a singleton in its sample. The chain joins TRBV13 to TRBJ2-7; 7 nucleotides agree with TRBD2. Germline V gene data show CDR1 as PRHDT and CDR2 as FYEKMQ (reference sequence). The CDR3 spans 14 residues. The V and J ends lost 2 bases and 5 bases, in that order; junction bases with no gene match: 6. CDR3 amino acids: CASSLTAGAHEQYF. The CDR3 nucleotides read TGTGCCAGCAGCTTAACTGCGGGAGCTCACGAGCAGTACTTC.

There are a few counts of this clonotype. The germline gene is not matched at one end of the junction; a read error may be the cause. This sequence joins TRBV27 and TRBJ2-7; maybe TRBD2 (5 bases). Germline lookup yields CDR1 MNHEY and CDR2 SMNVEV (reference sequence). The CDR3 is 15 amino acids. The CDR3 coding sequence is TGTGCCAGCAGTTCCCCCGCGACTATTACCTACGGGCAGTACTTC. Its translation is CASSSPATITYGQYF.

This clonotype has a handful of counts. Written as DNA, the CDR3 is TGTGCCATCAGTGAGTCCCAGGATGGTAAGCAGTACTTC. Protein: CAISESQDGKQYF. The chain uses TRBV10-3 and TRBJ2-7; D uncertain. Trimming pared 0 bases from V and 8 bases from J, leaving 11 bases between. The CDR3 length is 13 residues. CDR1 ENHRY and CDR2 SYGVKD come from the germline V gene.

The chain joins TRBV6-5 to TRBJ2-1, with D unclear. Germline assignment: CDR1 MNHEY and CDR2 SVGAGI. The CDR3 has 13 amino acids. V was shortened by 3 bases and J by 5 bases, with 8 bases between the two germline ends. The CDR3 reads CASSYSSDNEQFF. CDR3 nucleotides: TGTGCCAGCAGTTATAGCAGCGACAATGAGCAGTTCTTC.

This clonotype has at least ten counts. This sequence joins TRBV15 and TRBJ2-2, with a tentative D call TRBD2 (6 bases). With 8 bases removed from V and 0 bases from J, the gap between germline ends came to 13 bases. The germline gives CDR1 LNHNV, CDR2 YYDKDF (reference sequence). The CDR3 has 15 residues. The CDR3 DNA is TGTGCCACCGAACCGGGGGACCCGAACACCGGGGAGCTGTTTTTT. Protein product: CATEPGDPNTGELFF.

The chain uses TRBV15 and TRBJ1-1; D unresolved. The V end lost 2 bases, the J end lost 3 bases, and 19 bases lay between the germline ends. The CDR3 is made up of 17 amino acids. From germline, CDR1 is LNHNV and CDR2 YYDKDF (reference sequence). CDR3 in DNA: TGTGCCACCAGCAGATCAGGACGGCTTAAAAGGGACACTGAAGCTTTCTTT. Translated, it gives CATSRSGRLKRDTEAFF.